Given below is one T cell receptor (beta chain) in context. Germline V CDR1 and CDR2: MNHNY, SVGAGI (reference sequence). The V gene end was trimmed by 6 bases and the J gene end by 7 bases; junction bases not matched to a gene: 11. The CDR3 spans 15 residues. This sample is part of a study of blood T cell repertoires in COVID-19. Across the study: Samples representing acute and convalescent COVID-19 were sourced from the United States, Italy and Spain.

Sequencing used immunoSEQ multiplex PCR; TCRdb keeps in-frame clones, though not all of them. The sample records 150,000 to 200,000 clones, roughly four fifths being singletons. This sequence joins TRBV6-6 and TRBJ2-1; TRBD2 aligns across 8 bases. Sample: peripheral blood. This sequence was found in a man aged 55-75 years with active or convalescent COVID-19. The chain's CDR3 is CASSRRTSRENEQFF. CDR3 coding DNA: TGTGCCAGCAGCCGTCGGACTAGCCGGGAAAATGAGCAGTTCTTC.